This TCR beta chain comes out of a study of T cell repertoires in cytomegalovirus infection. The wider study: Through public TCR beta signatures, both CMV infection and matching HLA type were indicated.

This clonotype was detected many times. TCRdb reanalysed the reads using MiXCR and keeps one entry per CDR3 protein. This table has about 490,000 distinct CDR3 sequences, approximately 15% appearing once. The germline gives CDR1 SGHVS, CDR2 FQNEAQ. The CDR3 runs 19 residues. Trimming removed 4 bases from V and 4 bases from J, with 28 bases in between. J is TRBJ1-2 and V is TRBV7-8; D possibly corresponds to TRBD1 (6 bases). The sample taken for sequencing was CD8+ T cells from PBMCs. The sequence was collected from a human donor in good health (CMV status not recorded). Some clones in this sample may be carry-over from other donors' samples. CDR3 amino acids: CASSSTIGGDTGLGYGYTF. The CDR3 coding sequence is TGTGCCAGCAGCTCAACAATTGGGGGGGACACAGGGTTGGGCTATGGCTACACCTTC. The full variable domain, completed using reference TRBV7-8 and TRBJ1-2, is GAGVSQSPRYKVAKRGQDVALRCDPISGHVSLFWYQQALGQGPEFLTYFQNEAQLDKSGLPSDRFFAERPEGSVSTLKIQRTQQEDSAVYLCASSSTIGGDTGLGYGYTFGSGTRLTVV.